The 20 T cell receptor beta chains reported below all come from one sample, sequenced in a study of early T cells in non-severe SARS-CoV-2 infection. TCRdb re-analysed the 5' RACE reads in MiXCR, keeping a single row per CDR3 protein. The repertoire holds 70,000 or so distinct CDR3 sequences, with around an eighth as singletons. Source material: whole blood. The source of these receptors is an adult who was a healthcare worker with PCR-confirmed SARS-CoV-2 infection or an uninfected control (not recorded which).

This clonotype was counted many times. CDR3 nucleotide sequence: TGTGCCAGCAGGTCTCTTGCGGGTCAGCCTTCCTACGAGCAGTACTTC. This sequence encodes CASRSLAGQPSYEQYF. The chain is built from TRBV28 and TRBJ2-7, with D perhaps TRBD2 (5 bases). Germline V gene data show CDR1 as MDHEN and CDR2 as SYDVKM. The CDR3 totals 16 residues. Trimming stripped 6 bases from V and 1 base from J, with 19 bases between. The full variable domain, completed using reference TRBV28 and TRBJ2-7, is DVKVTQSSRYLVKRTGEKVFLECVQDMDHENMFWYRQDPGLGLRLIYFSYDVKMKEKGDIPEGYSVSREKKERFSLILESASTNQTSMYLCASRSLAGQPSYEQYFGPGTRLTVT.

This clonotype was detected ten times or more. The V and J genes are TRBV11-2 and TRBJ1-3; D uncertain. The V and J ends lost 0 bases and 6 bases respectively, with 18 bases between them. The CDR3 consists of 17 residues. Germline V gene sequence: CDR1 SGHAT, CDR2 FQNNGV. DNA for the CDR3: TGTGCCAGCAGCTTAGATATGGACCCTATGGCTGAAAACACCATATATTTT. This codes for CASSLDMDPMAENTIYF.

This clonotype was found many times. The J gene is TRBJ2-5, the V gene TRBV27; tentatively, D is TRBD1 (5 bases). The CDR3 contains 15 residues. V lost 2 bases and J 0 bases, leaving 10 bases between the germline ends. Germline V lookup: CDR1 MNHEY, CDR2 SMNVEV (reference sequence). In nucleotides, the CDR3 is TGTGCCAGCAGTTTACTTGGGGCAGACCAAGAGACCCAGTACTTC. As protein: CASSLLGADQETQYF.

Many counts were recorded for this clonotype. The chain couples TRBV20-1 to TRBJ1-4; the D gene is possibly TRBD1 (5 bases). V lost 7 bases, J lost 8 bases, and 17 bases lay in between. Germline-derived CDR1 and CDR2 are DFQATT and SNEGSKA (reference sequence). The CDR3 has 13 amino acids. The CDR3 protein is CSVAGSGMEKLFF. The CDR3 region has the DNA TGCAGTGTTGCAGGGAGTGGGATGGAAAAACTGTTTTTT.

At least ten counts were recorded for this clonotype. This sequence joins TRBV3-1 and TRBJ2-5; TRBD1 matches at 9 bases. The germline gives CDR1 LGHDT, CDR2 YNNKEL (reference sequence). The CDR3 totals 14 residues. Trimming removed 4 bases from V and 2 bases from J; junction bases left unmatched: 2. CDR3 loop: CASSPGQGQETQYF. The CDR3 DNA reads as TGTGCCAGCAGCCCGGGACAGGGACAAGAGACCCAGTACTTC.

This chain joins TRBV7-2 and TRBJ2-1; D remains unclear. The CDR3 is 12 residues long. Germline lookup yields CDR1 SGHTA and CDR2 FQGNSA. Trimming pared 0 bases from V and 3 bases from J, leaving 0 bases between. CDR3 region: CASSLAYNEQFF. The CDR3 DNA follows: TGTGCCAGCAGCTTAGCCTACAATGAGCAGTTCTTC.

This clonotype was picked up a small number of times. A read error may explain this, as a much larger clone is one base away. The chain has TRBV20-1 and TRBJ1-6, with D unclear. From germline, CDR1 is DFQATT and CDR2 SNEGSKA (reference sequence). This CDR3 has 14 residues. The CDR3 protein is CSARDGLRNSSLHF. DNA for the CDR3: TGCAGTGCTAGAGACGGCCTGCGAAATTCATCCCTCCACTTT.

There are many counts of this clonotype. V usage is TRBV12-3 or TRBV12-4 and J usage is TRBJ2-3; TRBD1 might be the D (5 bases). The ends were cut back, 7 bases at V and 2 bases at J, with 16 bases in the middle. The CDR3 consists of 15 residues. This CDR3 reads CASTEGAQLTDTQYF. In nucleotides, the CDR3 is TGTGCCAGCACCGAAGGGGCCCAGCTCACAGATACGCAGTATTTT.

This clonotype was recorded at least ten times. The V gene is TRBV5-1, the J gene TRBJ1-6, with TRBD1 matching over 12 bases. V lost 4 bases, J lost 1 base, and 12 bases stayed unmatched. The CDR3 totals 20 residues. CDR1 SGHRS and CDR2 YFSETQ come from the germline V gene. The CDR3 DNA reads as TGCGCCAGCAGCCCGGGGACAGGGGGCATGAGAGTATCCTATAATTCACCCCTCCACTTT. Protein: CASSPGTGGMRVSYNSPLHF.

This clonotype was detected ten times or more. The chain has TRBV2 and TRBJ1-3; no definite D call. Germline CDR1 is SNHLY and CDR2 is FYNNEI. The ends were cut back, 4 bases at V and 4 bases at J, with 17 bases in the middle. The CDR3 totals 16 residues. DNA for the CDR3: TGTGCCAGCAGTGCTTATGTGGGAGCGCAAGGAAACACCATATATTTT. This encodes CASSAYVGAQGNTIYF.

This clonotype was seen many times. This chain joins TRBV2 and TRBJ1-4, with D tentatively TRBD1 (6 bases). V lost 4 bases and J lost 7, with 10 bases in between. The germline V gene encodes CDR1 SNHLY and CDR2 FYNNEI. This CDR3 is built from 13 residues. This CDR3 reads CASSVVGGEKLFF. In DNA, the CDR3 is TGTGCCAGCAGTGTTGTAGGGGGTGAAAAACTGTTTTTT.

This clonotype was counted ten times or more. The V and J genes are TRBV9 and TRBJ2-2; weak D call: TRBD1 (6 bases). The CDR3 loop spans 14 amino acids. Germline V CDR1 and CDR2: SGDLS, YYNGEE. Trimming took off 2 bases at V and 7 bases at J, with 12 bases between the two ends. The CDR3 DNA reads as TGTGCCAGCAGCGTCTCTCAGGGGAACGGGGAGCTGTTTTTT. Translation gives CASSVSQGNGELFF.

This clonotype has a count of ten or more. The V gene is TRBV28, the J gene TRBJ2-7; D gene unclear. The CDR3 totals 12 residues. Germline V gene lookup returns CDR1 MDHEN and CDR2 SYDVKM. Deletions cut 4 bases from V and 7 bases from J, with 11 bases between. The CDR3 DNA follows: TGTGCCAGCAGTTCCCGGATAGCAGAGCAGTACTTC. It encodes CASSSRIAEQYF.

This clonotype has at least ten counts. The V gene is TRBV28, the J gene TRBJ1-2, with unresolved D. Germline assignment: CDR1 MDHEN and CDR2 SYDVKM. This CDR3 spans 15 amino acids. V lost 6 bases, J lost 0 bases, and 14 bases lay in between. The CDR3 reads CASRHREVPNYGYTF. The CDR3 region has the DNA TGTGCCAGCAGGCACCGTGAGGTACCTAACTATGGCTACACCTTC.

On this clonotype: With a much larger clone just one base away, this may be a read error. The chain carries TRBV7-9 and TRBJ1-1; 7 nucleotides line up with TRBD1. The CDR3 contains 14 residues. Germline V gene sequence: CDR1 SEHNR, CDR2 FQNEAQ (reference sequence). CDR3 amino acids: CVSSLMGQGAEAFF. CDR3 sequence (DNA): TGTGTCAGCAGCTTAATGGGCCAGGGGGCTGAAGCTTTCTTT.

This clonotype was seen at least ten times. This chain uses TRBV11-2 with TRBJ2-3; 7 positions agree with TRBD2. After removal of 4 bases from V and 1 base from J, the junction contained 14 bases not matched to a gene. Germline V gene data show CDR1 as SGHAT and CDR2 as FQNNGV. The CDR3 runs 18 residues. As DNA, the CDR3 is TGTGCCAGCAGCTCCCCAACCCACTGGGCGGGGGGCACAGATACGCAGTATTTT. It specifies CASSSPTHWAGGTDTQYF.

This clonotype has just a few counts. The gene calls are TRBV29-1 and TRBJ2-3, with 11 bases that match TRBD2. Germline assignment: CDR1 SQVTM and CDR2 ANQGSEA. The CDR3 runs 19 residues. Trimming took 0 bases from V and 4 from J; bases not matched to a gene: 15. The CDR3 spells CSVEDWRSGGASQADTQYF. DNA of the CDR3: TGCAGCGTTGAAGATTGGCGTAGCGGGGGGGCCTCTCAGGCAGATACGCAGTATTTT.

This clonotype was detected once. This clone may be a read error of a much larger clone one base away. The chain recombines TRBV11-2 with TRBJ1-1; D is undetermined. V was pared by 4 bases and J by 0 bases, with 15 bases between. The CDR3 is made up of 16 amino acids. Germline assignment: CDR1 SGHAT and CDR2 FQNNGV. The CDR3 DNA reads TGTGCCAGCAGCTACCCCTCCAGTACAGTGAACACTGAAGCTTTCTTT. Translation: CASSYPSSTVNTEAFF.

This clonotype was picked up many times. The genes are TRBV29-1 and TRBJ2-5, with TRBD1 as a possible D gene (6 bases). V shed 7 bases and J shed 4 bases, with 13 bases lying between them. The CDR3 totals 12 residues. Germline values: CDR1 SQVTM, CDR2 ANQGSEA. The CDR3 is CSAQGSLETQYF. As DNA, the CDR3 is TGCAGCGCACAGGGTTCCCTAGAGACCCAGTACTTC.

This clonotype came up many times. The J gene is TRBJ2-3, the V gene TRBV5-5, with D perhaps TRBD1 or TRBD2 (5 bases each). The CDR3 contains 16 residues. V was cut by 0 bases and J by 2 bases, with 13 bases left in between. Germline CDR1 SGHKS, CDR2 YYEKEE (reference sequence). CDR3 loop: CASSLGGSPPTDTQYF. For the CDR3, the DNA is TGTGCCAGCAGCTTGGGGGGGAGTCCTCCCACAGATACGCAGTATTTT. Filled out from reference TRBV5-5 and TRBJ2-3, the complete variable domain reads DAGVTQSPTHLIKTRGQQVTLRCSPISGHKSVSWYQQVLGQGPQFIFQYYEKEERGRGNFPDRFSARQFPNYSSELNVNALLLGDSALYLCASSLGGSPPTDTQYFGPGTRLTVL.